Below, 3 T cell receptor beta chains from the same sample are listed, as sequenced in a study of T cells in Graves' hyperthyroidism and ophthalmopathy. Researchers took RNA transcripts and amplified the TCR beta CDR3 regions from them. The HTBI primer set was used in a first-round RT-PCR of the TCR CDR3. TCRdb passed the multiplex PCR reads through MiXCR, listing each CDR3 protein once. In the table there are about 300,000 distinct CDR3 sequences, around a fifth of which are singletons. Sequenced sample: blood. The receptor set was obtained from a man aged 50-60 years with Graves' ophthalmopathy.

This clonotype was observed a handful of times. V usage is TRBV7-8 and J usage is TRBJ1-5, with TRBD1 matching over 7 bases. Unmatched junction bases numbered 15, after V lost 6 bases and J lost 1 base. The CDR3 sequence is 18 residues long. Germline CDR1 and CDR2: SGHVS and FQNEAQ. The CDR3 DNA reads as TGTGCCAGCAGACCAGGGGGGGGAAAGGGGATGAGCAATCAGCCCCAGCATTTT. It translates to CASRPGGGKGMSNQPQHF.

This clonotype was seen more than once but under ten times. The CDR3 loop reads CASSLRTSGKETQYF. CDR3 sequence (DNA): TGTGCCAGCAGCCTCCGGACTAGCGGGAAGGAGACCCAGTACTTC. The V gene is TRBV5-4, the J gene TRBJ2-5, with 12 bases matching TRBD2. V lost 4 bases, J lost 5 bases, and 6 bases stayed unmatched. This CDR3 has 15 residues. Germline V gives CDR1 SGHNT, CDR2 YYREEE (reference sequence).

The chain combines TRBV5-1 with TRBJ2-6; 10 bases are a match to TRBD1. Germline V gene lookup returns CDR1 SGHRS and CDR2 YFSETQ. The CDR3 length is 18 residues. After removal of 6 bases from V and 0 bases from J, the junction contained 9 bases not matched to a gene. The CDR3 is CASTRDRGASSGANVLTF. The CDR3 coding sequence is TGCGCCAGCACCCGGGACAGGGGCGCGAGCTCTGGGGCCAACGTCCTGACTTTC.